Below are 28 T cell receptor beta chains sequenced from a single sample in a study of T cells in Graves' hyperthyroidism and ophthalmopathy. The investigators amplified TCR beta CDR3 regions from RNA transcripts. The HTBI primer set served for first-round RT-PCR of the TCR CDR3. In TCRdb, the multiplex PCR reads were re-called with MiXCR into one record per CDR3 protein. The repertoire consists of about 590,000 distinct CDR3 sequences, with around 14% occurring once and the leading ten covering about 7%. The sample comprised blood. All receptors derive from a woman aged 25-40 years with Graves' hyperthyroidism.

A few counts support this clonotype. The chain joins TRBV3-1 to TRBJ1-6; D unresolved. The ends were cut back, 1 base at V and 9 bases at J, with 22 bases in the middle. The germline V gene has CDR1 LGHDT and CDR2 YNNKEL (reference sequence). The CDR3 is made up of 18 amino acids. The CDR3 sequence is CASSQVYSWDVEISPLHF. Here the CDR3 DNA reads TGTGCCAGCAGCCAAGTCTATTCTTGGGATGTGGAAATTTCACCCCTCCACTTT.

This clonotype was detected only a few times. This chain links TRBV12-3 or TRBV12-4 with TRBJ2-3, with TRBD1 identical over 7 bases. The CDR3 has 20 residues. V was pared by 1 base and J by 2 bases, with 18 bases of the junction left unmatched. CDR3 sequence: CASSLGKRQGVRYTTDTQYF. CDR3 bases: TGTGCCAGCAGTTTAGGAAAAAGACAGGGAGTTCGGTACACCACAGATACGCAGTATTTT.

This clonotype was detected many times. The chain uses TRBV27 and TRBJ2-7, with 12 bases matching TRBD2. V lost 5 bases, J lost 4 bases, and 3 bases stayed unmatched. The CDR3 sequence is 14 residues long. CDR1 is MNHEY, CDR2 SMNVEV, per germline (reference sequence). The CDR3 DNA reads TGTGCCAGCAGTATGACTAGCGGGAGTTACGAGCAGTACTTC. Translating it yields CASSMTSGSYEQYF.

V and J are TRBV7-3 and TRBJ2-2; maybe TRBD1 (6 bases). The CDR3 runs to 16 residues. Trimming left V 5 bases short and J 3 bases short, with 16 bases between. The germline CDR1 and CDR2 sequences are SGHTA and FQGTGA. This chain's CDR3 is CASSATGWGDTGELFF. The CDR3 DNA reads as TGTGCCAGCAGCGCCACAGGGTGGGGAGACACCGGGGAGCTGTTTTTT.

This clonotype appeared once. The rearrangement uses TRBV10-3 and TRBJ2-3, with 7 bases that match TRBD2. Germline V CDR1 and CDR2: ENHRY, SYGVKD. CDR3 length: 13 residues. V lost 8 bases to trimming and J lost 4 bases; unmatched junction nucleotides: 6. Here the CDR3 reads CAIWRELSDTQYF. CDR3 bases: TGTGCCATCTGGCGGGAGTTGTCAGATACGCAGTATTTT.

V gene TRBV4-1 combines with J gene TRBJ2-5; D uncertain. Germline CDR1 and CDR2: MGHRA and YSYEKL. The CDR3 is made up of 13 amino acids. V was trimmed by 2 bases and J by 5 bases, leaving 9 bases between them. The CDR3 here is CASSQIVRETQYF. The DNA of the CDR3 is TGCGCCAGCAGCCAAATCGTCAGGGAGACCCAGTACTTC.

V gene TRBV4-1 combines with J gene TRBJ2-7, with TRBD2 matching 7 bases. The V segment lost 1 base and the J segment 3 bases; nucleotides outside the gene matches: 9. CDR3 size: 16 residues. CDR1 MGHRA and CDR2 YSYEKL come from the germline V gene. The CDR3 bases are TGCGCCAGCAGCCAAGTCGGCGGGTCGGGGGGCTACGAGCAGTACTTC. The encoded protein is CASSQVGGSGGYEQYF.

This clonotype was seen more than once but under ten times. V gene TRBV28 combines with J gene TRBJ2-1, with a possible D match to TRBD2 (6 bases). There are 14 residues in the CDR3. The germline V gene encodes CDR1 MDHEN and CDR2 SYDVKM. Trimming cost V 4 bases and J 5 bases, with 12 bases left between them. The CDR3 loop is CASSSAGLHNEQFF. In DNA, the CDR3 is TGTGCCAGCAGTTCCGCGGGGTTACACAATGAGCAGTTCTTC.

The chain is built from TRBV27 and TRBJ2-7; maybe TRBD1 (7 bases). In germline, CDR1 is MNHEY, CDR2 SMNVEV (reference sequence). The CDR3 covers 12 residues. Trimming stripped 6 bases from V and 6 bases from J, with 12 bases between. The CDR3 coding sequence is TGTGCCAGCAGCCAGGGGGGTATCGAGCAGTACTTC. Protein product: CASSQGGIEQYF.

This clonotype has a count of ten or more. The chain employs TRBV24-1 and TRBJ2-2; D gene unclear. V lost 0 bases to trimming and J lost 7 bases, with 5 bases between them. This CDR3 contains 13 residues. Per the germline V gene, CDR1 is KGHDR and CDR2 is SFDVKD. The CDR3 DNA reads as TGTGCCACCAGTGATTTGTACGGCGGGGAGCTGTTTTTT. Encoded protein: CATSDLYGGELFF.

This clonotype was found many times. The chain uses TRBV5-1 and TRBJ2-1; TRBD1 matches at 12 bases. Looked up from germline, CDR1 is SGHRS and CDR2 is YFSETQ. Losses at the gene ends were 4 bases for V and 8 bases for J; bases not matched to a gene: 7. The CDR3 runs 15 residues. CDR3: CASSLGQGARDEQFF. The DNA of the CDR3 is TGCGCCAGCAGCCTGGGACAGGGGGCGCGGGATGAGCAGTTCTTC. Drawing the rest from reference TRBV5-1 and TRBJ2-1, the complete variable domain is KAGVTQTPRYLIKTRGQQVTLSCSPISGHRSVSWYQQTPGQGLQFLFEYFSETQRNKGNFPGRFSGRQFSNSRSEMNVSTLELGDSALYLCASSLGQGARDEQFFGPGTRLTVL.

The chain uses TRBV7-9 and TRBJ1-1; the D is unclear. The length of the CDR3 is 11 residues. Germline lookup yields CDR1 SEHNR and CDR2 FQNEAQ (reference sequence). V shed 3 bases and J shed 8 bases, with 7 bases lying between them. Here the CDR3 DNA reads TGTGCCAGCAGCTTCCTCTGGGAAGCTTTCTTT. Protein product: CASSFLWEAFF.

This sequence joins TRBV7-2 and TRBJ2-6; 8 bases line up with TRBD1. CDR1 and CDR2 from the germline V gene are SGHTA and FQGNSA. This CDR3 region has 21 residues. V lost 5 bases to trimming and J lost 0 bases; unmatched junction nucleotides: 18. In nucleotides, the CDR3 is TGTGCCAGCAGCCCTTATGGGGCCCGGACAGGGTTCTACTCTGGGGCCAACGTCCTGACTTTC. It specifies CASSPYGARTGFYSGANVLTF.

There are a few counts of this clonotype. In DNA, the CDR3 is TGTGCCAGCAGTCGACAGGGGGACGAAACAGATACGCAGTATTTT. It specifies CASSRQGDETDTQYF. The chain joins TRBV6-1 to TRBJ2-3; TRBD1 matches at 9 bases. The J segment lost 3 bases and the V segment lost 5 bases, leaving 6 bases of the junction unmatched. CDR3 length: 15 residues. Germline V gene lookup returns CDR1 MNHNS and CDR2 SASEGT.

This clonotype was detected many times. The CDR3 loop reads CASSLDRGQVWETQYF. CDR3 DNA: TGTGCCAGCAGCTTGGACAGGGGGCAGGTATGGGAGACCCAGTACTTC. This chain uses TRBV7-9 with TRBJ2-5; TRBD1 agrees at 11 bases. The CDR3 runs 16 residues. The V gene end was trimmed by 3 bases and the J gene end by 5 bases; junction bases not matched to a gene: 8. The germline CDR1 and CDR2 sequences are SEHNR and FQNEAQ (reference sequence).

This clonotype was seen at least ten times. The chain combines TRBV28 with TRBJ1-4; D call uncertain. Deletions cut 2 bases from V and 3 bases from J, with 7 bases between. The CDR3 is 14 residues long. Germline loops: CDR1 MDHEN, CDR2 SYDVKM. The CDR3 DNA sequence: TGTGCCAGCAGTTTAGTAGCGCCTAATGAAAAACTGTTTTTT. This encodes CASSLVAPNEKLFF.

The chain employs TRBV7-2 and TRBJ1-3; 7 bases line up with TRBD1. Germline-derived CDR1 and CDR2 are SGHTA and FQGNSA. The CDR3 is made up of 16 amino acids. The trim removed 0 bases at V and 1 base at J, leaving 3 bases unmatched. The CDR3 DNA follows: TGTGCCAGCAGCTTAGCAGGGGGCGGATCTGGAAACACCATATATTTT. Its translation is CASSLAGGGSGNTIYF.

In the case of this clonotype: This may stem from a read error, because a much larger clone lies one nucleotide away. This chain connects TRBV30 to TRBJ2-3, with D tentatively TRBD2 (6 bases). Trimming shortened V by 1 base and J by 0 bases, and 14 bases separated the two germline ends. The CDR3 consists of 16 residues. Germline V gives CDR1 GTSNPN, CDR2 SVGIG (reference sequence). CDR3 nucleotide sequence: TGTGCCTGGAGTGGAGGGACTCCATATAGCACAGATACGCAGTATTTT. This sequence encodes CAWSGGTPYSTDTQYF.

In its sample, this clonotype was seen a few times. The chain has TRBV3-1 and TRBJ1-6; 8 bases line up with TRBD1. V lost 1 base and J lost 7; bases outside the gene matches: 6. CDR3 length: 16 residues. Germline V gene data show CDR1 as LGHDT and CDR2 as YNNKEL (reference sequence). This chain's CDR3 is CASSQGTGTGNSPLHF. The CDR3 DNA follows: TGTGCCAGCAGCCAAGGGACAGGGACAGGAAATTCACCCCTCCACTTT.

The V and J genes are TRBV5-6 and TRBJ1-1; D is perhaps TRBD1 (5 bases). Trimming took off 0 bases at V and 4 bases at J, with 13 bases between the two ends. CDR1 and CDR2 from the germline V gene are SGHDT and YYEEEE. This CDR3 is built from 15 residues. The CDR3 is CASSLEVGVGTEAFF. For the CDR3, the DNA is TGTGCCAGCAGCTTGGAAGTGGGGGTGGGCACTGAAGCTTTCTTT.

In its sample, this clonotype was seen a few times. V gene TRBV27 combines with J gene TRBJ2-3; D gene ambiguous. In germline, CDR1 is MNHEY, CDR2 SMNVEV (reference sequence). The CDR3 consists of 15 residues. V was cut by 0 bases and J by 2 bases, with 9 bases left in between. The CDR3 DNA follows: TGTGCCAGCAGTTTATCGGCGGCCCCCACAGATACGCAGTATTTT. Translating it yields CASSLSAAPTDTQYF.

This clonotype was detected ten times or more. The chain is built from TRBV9 and TRBJ2-7, with 14 bases lining up with TRBD2. The length of the CDR3 is 17 residues. Germline loops: CDR1 SGDLS, CDR2 YYNGEE. The J segment lost 2 bases and the V segment lost 3 bases, leaving 7 bases of the junction unmatched. CDR3: CASSDGTSGSHPYEQYF. The CDR3 coding sequence is TGTGCCAGCAGCGATGGGACTAGCGGGAGTCATCCCTACGAGCAGTACTTC.

In its sample, this clonotype was seen a few times. V usage is TRBV30 and J usage is TRBJ1-3, with D perhaps matching TRBD1 (5 bases). This CDR3 has 15 amino acids. With 5 bases removed from V and 2 bases from J, the gap between germline ends came to 16 bases. Germline-derived CDR1 and CDR2 are GTSNPN and SVGIG (reference sequence). The chain's CDR3 is CAWGIQSGTGNTIYF. In DNA form, the CDR3 reads TGTGCCTGGGGAATTCAATCAGGGACTGGAAACACCATATATTTT.

The gene calls are TRBV7-2 and TRBJ2-1; TRBD2 matches 7 bases. CDR3 length: 16 residues. CDR1 and CDR2 (germline): SGHTA, FQGNSA. V trimming: 6 bases; J trimming: 1 base; junction bases outside the gene matches: 9. The CDR3 spells CASSPTSARSYNEQFF. In DNA, the CDR3 is TGTGCCAGCAGTCCCACTAGCGCGAGGTCCTACAATGAGCAGTTCTTC.

This chain joins TRBV11-2 and TRBJ2-2; no definite D call. The germline gives CDR1 SGHAT, CDR2 FQNNGV. CDR3 length: 14 amino acids. V lost 1 base, J lost 6 bases, and 9 bases lay in between. The CDR3 DNA follows: TGTGCCAGCAGCTTAGTAGTTGATCCCGGGGAGCTGTTTTTT. It specifies CASSLVVDPGELFF.

This clonotype came up many times. V is TRBV7-8 and J is TRBJ2-7; the D gene is possibly TRBD2 (5 bases). V dropped 2 bases and J dropped 2 bases, with 13 bases sitting between them. Germline values: CDR1 SGHVS, CDR2 FQNEAQ. There are 15 residues in the CDR3. The CDR3 DNA follows: TGTGCCAGCAGCTTAAGGGTTAGCGTTCCCTACGAGCAGTACTTC. Its translation is CASSLRVSVPYEQYF.

Many counts were recorded for this clonotype. J is TRBJ2-7 and V is TRBV7-3; D may be TRBD2 (6 bases). This CDR3 contains 14 residues. V was cut by 10 bases and J by 2 bases, with 18 bases left in between. Germline V gene sequence: CDR1 SGHTA, CDR2 FQGTGA. As DNA, the CDR3 is TGTGCCAACAAAGACGGGAGATCGGCCTACGAGCAGTACTTC. It encodes CANKDGRSAYEQYF. Looking up the rest from reference TRBV7-3 and TRBJ2-7 gives the full variable domain: GAGVSQTPSNKVTEKGKYVELRCDPISGHTALYWYRQSLGQGPEFLIYFQGTGAADDSGLPNDRFFAVRPEGSVSTLKIQRTERGDSAVYLCANKDGRSAYEQYFGPGTRLTVT.

This clonotype was picked up many times. The V gene is TRBV2, the J gene TRBJ2-1; tentatively, D is TRBD1 or TRBD2 (5 bases each). The CDR3 extends over 16 amino acids. V lost 0 bases and J lost 4, with 13 bases in between. Per germline, CDR1 SNHLY and CDR2 FYNNEI. The CDR3, as DNA: TGTGCCAGCAGTGAAGCCCCTCGGGGCCCGTACAATGAGCAGTTCTTC. This gives the protein CASSEAPRGPYNEQFF.